Following are 25 T cell receptor beta chains from one sample sequenced in a study of blood T cells in healthy people across ages. A J-beta primer mix and a sample-barcoded 5' primer were used in a second PCR of roughly 6 to 11 cycles. TCRdb redid the calling of the 5' RACE reads with MiXCR, one entry per CDR3 protein. The sample shows about 670,000 distinct CDR3 sequences, over 40% of them seen only once. Sequences were obtained from blood. Receptors were obtained from a woman older than 75 in good health.

The chain couples TRBV29-1 to TRBJ1-1; TRBD1 matches at 7 bases. V trimming: 5 bases; J trimming: 7 bases; junction bases outside the gene matches: 10. The CDR3 loop spans 13 amino acids. CDR1 SQVTM and CDR2 ANQGSEA come from the germline V gene. This CDR3 reads CSVRGQAVSEAFF. In DNA form, the CDR3 reads TGCAGCGTTCGCGGACAGGCGGTGAGTGAAGCTTTCTTT.

This clonotype was observed many times. The chain couples TRBV4-1 to TRBJ2-7; maybe TRBD1 (5 bases). Germline V gene lookup returns CDR1 MGHRA and CDR2 YSYEKL. This CDR3 spans 15 amino acids. V was clipped by 1 base and J by 2 bases, with 12 bases between them. The CDR3 nucleotides are TGCGCCAGCAGCCAAGCGCCGTGGGGCCCCTACGAGCAGTACTTC. It codes for CASSQAPWGPYEQYF.

The J gene is TRBJ2-7, the V gene TRBV5-1; TRBD1 or TRBD2 may be the D gene (5 bases each). The V and J ends lost 0 bases and 2 bases respectively, with 15 bases between them. Germline lookup yields CDR1 SGHRS and CDR2 YFSETQ. CDR3 length equals 16 residues. The CDR3 spells CASSLAGTSMTYEQYF. In DNA, the CDR3 is TGCGCCAGCAGCTTGGCCGGGACGTCCATGACCTACGAGCAGTACTTC.

The rearrangement joins TRBV4-1 to TRBJ1-2; D is unresolved. Germline CDR1 reads MGHRA; CDR2 reads YSYEKL. V gave up 1 base and J gave up 4 bases, with 13 bases separating them. The CDR3 covers 15 residues. CDR3 protein: CASSQARRMGYGYTF. CDR3 nucleotide sequence: TGCGCCAGCAGCCAAGCCAGGCGGATGGGCTATGGCTACACCTTC.

This clonotype appeared a single time. The chain has TRBV29-1 and TRBJ2-1, with TRBD2 identical over 15 bases. The CDR3 has 14 residues. The V and J ends lost 6 bases and 5 bases, in that order; junction bases with no gene match: 2. CDR1 is SQVTM, CDR2 ANQGSEA, per germline. The CDR3 here is CSVGTSGRNNEQFF. Written as DNA, the CDR3 is TGCAGCGTCGGGACTAGCGGGAGGAACAATGAGCAGTTCTTC.

There are a few counts of this clonotype. V is TRBV27 and J is TRBJ2-1; 7 bases line up with TRBD2. Germline CDR1 MNHEY, CDR2 SMNVEV (reference sequence). The CDR3 length is 19 residues. The trim removed 4 bases at V and 7 bases at J, leaving 22 bases unmatched. CDR3 DNA: TGTGCCAGCAGTTCGACATTTGCAAGAGGGAGGGATCTCAAAAATGAGCAGTTCTTC. This gives the protein CASSSTFARGRDLKNEQFF.

As for this clonotype: A much bigger clone sits one base away, suggesting this may be a read error. V usage is TRBV2 and J usage is TRBJ2-1; 8 nucleotides agree with TRBD1. Germline V CDR1 and CDR2: SNHLY, FYNNEI. The CDR3 extends over 16 amino acids. V lost 4 bases, J lost 6 bases, and 11 bases stayed unmatched. The CDR3 sequence is CASSVQKTGASNEQFF. CDR3 nucleotide sequence: TGTGCCAGCAGTGTTCAGAAGACAGGGGCCTCCAATGAGCAGTTCTTC.

The chain has TRBV29-1 and TRBJ2-5; 8 bases are shared with TRBD1. The end of the DNA is better explained by TRBJ2-7, so the J call may be wrong. Per the germline V gene, CDR1 is SQVTM and CDR2 is ANQGSEA. The CDR3 consists of 12 residues. The CDR3 sequence is CSVTTGGYEQYF. CDR3 bases: TGCAGCGTAACCACAGGGGGCTACGAGCAGTACTTC.

The rearrangement joins TRBV5-1 to TRBJ1-5; tentatively, D is TRBD1 (5 bases). V lost 2 bases and J 1 base, leaving 13 bases between the germline ends. The CDR3 length is 16 residues. Germline lookup yields CDR1 SGHRS and CDR2 YFSETQ. The CDR3 loop is CASSLTGDPSNQPQHF. CDR3 in DNA: TGCGCCAGCAGCTTAACCGGGGACCCAAGCAATCAGCCCCAGCATTTT.

Points on this clonotype: A much larger clonotype is one base distant, so this may be a read error. This chain connects TRBV6-6 to TRBJ2-5; TRBD1 matches at 8 bases. The J segment lost 11 bases and the V segment lost 2 bases, leaving 16 bases of the junction unmatched. Germline V gene lookup returns CDR1 MNHNY and CDR2 SVGAGI (reference sequence). There are 16 residues in the CDR3. The CDR3 coding sequence is TGTGCCAGCAGTTACCAGGGACAGGTGGGATTCCATGAGCAGTACTTC. Protein product: CASSYQGQVGFHEQYF.

This sequence joins TRBV15 and TRBJ2-6; D perhaps matches TRBD1 (5 bases). CDR3 size: 17 residues. The V and J ends lost 0 bases and 0 bases respectively, with 9 bases between them. Germline V gene lookup returns CDR1 LNHNV and CDR2 YYDKDF (reference sequence). The CDR3 DNA follows: TGTGCCACCAGCAGAGAACAGGCTAACTCTGGGGCCAACGTCCTGACTTTC. This codes for CATSREQANSGANVLTF.

This clonotype was seen ten or more times. The V gene is TRBV5-1, the J gene TRBJ1-6, with D unclear. Trimming took off 0 bases at V and 7 bases at J, with 11 bases between the two ends. Per germline, CDR1 SGHRS and CDR2 YFSETQ. The length of the CDR3 is 15 residues. CDR3 nucleotide sequence: TGCGCCAGCAGCTTGGACGGAGAGAGAAATTCACCCCTCCACTTT. Residues: CASSLDGERNSPLHF. Together with reference TRBV5-1 and TRBJ1-6, the CDR3 gives the full variable domain: KAGVTQTPRYLIKTRGQQVTLSCSPISGHRSVSWYQQTPGQGLQFLFEYFSETQRNKGNFPGRFSGRQFSNSRSEMNVSTLELGDSALYLCASSLDGERNSPLHFGNGTRLTVT.

This chain uses TRBV7-2 with TRBJ1-5; the match to TRBD1 covers 10 bases. The CDR3 covers 17 residues. V lost 1 base, J lost 9 bases, and 12 bases stayed unmatched. CDR1 is SGHTA, CDR2 FQGNSA, per germline. The chain's CDR3 is CASSLGTGTGVTRPQHF. Written as DNA, the CDR3 is TGTGCCAGCAGCTTAGGGACCGGGACAGGGGTCACTCGGCCCCAGCATTTT.

This clonotype was detected many times. The chain uses TRBV5-5 and TRBJ2-7, with D unclear. CDR3 length equals 14 residues. Germline loops: CDR1 SGHKS, CDR2 YYEKEE (reference sequence). Between the trimmed V and J ends, which lost 4 bases and 6 bases, there was a span of 17 bases. The CDR3 protein is CASSLLVGWGEQYF. The CDR3 bases are TGTGCCAGCAGCCTTCTTGTGGGATGGGGCGAGCAGTACTTC.

The V gene is TRBV5-1, the J gene TRBJ2-7; D may be TRBD1 (6 bases). Germline V gene data show CDR1 as SGHRS and CDR2 as YFSETQ. V lost 0 bases and J lost 3, with 10 bases in between. The CDR3 runs 14 residues. DNA for the CDR3: TGCGCCAGCAGCTTGGCTCAGGGGATCTACGAGCAGTACTTC. Encoded protein: CASSLAQGIYEQYF.

This clonotype has a count of ten or more. CDR3: CASSPRGSSGANVLTF. CDR3 bases: TGTGCCAGCAGCCCGCGGGGTTCCTCTGGGGCCAACGTCCTGACTTTC. This sequence joins TRBV9 and TRBJ2-6; possible D gene TRBD2, 6 bases. From germline, CDR1 is SGDLS and CDR2 YYNGEE. The CDR3 is made up of 16 amino acids. V was trimmed by 4 bases and J by 0 bases, leaving 11 bases between them.

Notes on this clonotype: A read error may produce the germline difference seen at one junction end. The CDR3 DNA reads TGTGCCAGCAGTTGGGACAGCCTATACAATGAGCGGTTCTTC. This translates into CASSWDSLYNERFF. This chain joins TRBV2 and TRBJ2-1; TRBD1 agrees at 7 bases. Germline CDR1 reads SNHLY; CDR2 reads FYNNEI. CDR3 length: 14 residues. The full variable domain, with the rest looked up from reference TRBV2 and TRBJ2-1, is EPEVTQTPSHQVTQMGQEVILRCVPISNHLYFYWYRQILGQKVEFLVSFYNNEISEKSEIFDDQFSVERPDGSNFTLKIRSTKLEDSAMYFCASSWDSLYNERFFGPGTRLTVL.

The gene calls are TRBV7-2 and TRBJ2-3; no firm D call. Trimming shortened V by 5 bases and J by 4 bases, and 10 bases separated the two germline ends. The CDR3 runs 13 residues. The V gene's germline CDR1 is SGHTA and CDR2 FQGNSA. The CDR3 spells CASSQWAADTQYF. Written as DNA, the CDR3 is TGTGCCAGCAGCCAATGGGCGGCAGATACGCAGTATTTT.

This clonotype has ten or more counts. The chain links TRBV5-1 to TRBJ2-3; 10 bases are a match to TRBD1. The J segment lost 6 bases and the V segment lost 3 bases, leaving 7 bases of the junction unmatched. From germline, CDR1 is SGHRS and CDR2 YFSETQ. CDR3 length: 15 amino acids. In DNA form, the CDR3 reads TGCGCCAGCAGCTCCAGACAGGGGGCAGGGGATACGCAGTATTTT. This codes for CASSSRQGAGDTQYF. Looking up the rest from reference TRBV5-1 and TRBJ2-3 gives the full variable domain: KAGVTQTPRYLIKTRGQQVTLSCSPISGHRSVSWYQQTPGQGLQFLFEYFSETQRNKGNFPGRFSGRQFSNSRSEMNVSTLELGDSALYLCASSSRQGAGDTQYFGPGTRLTVL.

The chain has TRBV20-1 and TRBJ1-4; weak D call: TRBD1 (5 bases). The V gene lost 0 bases and the J gene lost 5 bases, with 16 bases spanning the gap. The CDR3 contains 16 residues. CDR1 is DFQATT and CDR2 is SNEGSKA in the germline V gene (reference sequence). CDR3: CSARDLATAGNEKLFF. The DNA for the CDR3 is TGCAGTGCTAGAGATCTAGCGACAGCGGGAAATGAAAAACTGTTTTTT.

Comment on this clonotype: A read error may account for a junction end that differs from germline. This chain joins TRBV7-9 and TRBJ2-1; D not certain. Matching the DNA end better, TRBJ2-7 makes the J call doubtful. The germline V gene has CDR1 SEHNR and CDR2 FQNEAQ (reference sequence). The length of the CDR3 is 12 residues. CDR3 DNA: TGTACCAGCAGCCCCGACTCCTACGAGCAGTACTTC. Its translation: CTSSPDSYEQYF.

V is TRBV28 and J is TRBJ2-7; unclear D gene. The J call may be in error: the DNA end matches TRBJ2-5 better. This CDR3 has 13 amino acids. Germline V lookup: CDR1 MDHEN, CDR2 SYDVKM. In DNA, the CDR3 is TGTGCCAGCAGTTCTCCTCCTAAAGAGACCCAGTACTTC. Translating gives CASSSPPKETQYF.

The gene calls are TRBV7-2 and TRBJ2-1; 7 positions match TRBD2. The V segment lost 2 bases and the J segment 0 bases; nucleotides outside the gene matches: 4. The germline CDR1 and CDR2 sequences are SGHTA and FQGNSA. This CDR3 has 16 residues. The chain's CDR3 is CASSLFGRGSYNEQFF. The DNA for the CDR3 is TGTGCCAGCAGCTTATTTGGGAGGGGCTCCTACAATGAGCAGTTCTTC.

This sequence joins TRBV2 and TRBJ2-4; 7 bases are shared with TRBD1. Germline CDR1 is SNHLY and CDR2 is FYNNEI. V was clipped by 7 bases and J by 6 bases; unmatched bases: 6. This CDR3 has 13 residues. CDR3 loop: CASNDRAGNIQYF. The DNA of the CDR3 is TGTGCCAGCAACGACAGGGCGGGAAACATTCAGTACTTC.

To note about this clonotype: A read error may be the cause here, since a much bigger clone is one base away. The CDR3 coding sequence is TGTGCCAGCAGCGCTGCGGGACTGGGAGGGGATGAGCAGTTCTTC. Amino acids: CASSAAGLGGDEQFF. The J gene is TRBJ2-1, the V gene TRBV9, with 7 positions matching TRBD2. V lost 3 bases, J lost 8 bases, and 11 bases stayed unmatched. The CDR3 contains 15 residues. In germline, CDR1 is SGDLS, CDR2 YYNGEE.